These 25 T cell receptor beta chains were sequenced from one sample in a study of regulatory T cells in long-lasting Graves disease. TCR beta libraries were built with iRepertoire HTBI primers and Arm-PCR of CDR3 regions. Via MiXCR, TCRdb re-called the multiplex PCR reads, giving one row per CDR3 protein. The sample has 350,000 to 500,000 distinct CDR3 sequences; roughly 21% are singletons. The sample's time point: persistent/refractory GD, antithyroid drugs over 5 years with positive TRAb. PBMC RNA served as the TCR library source. The input for sequencing was peripheral blood mononuclear cells (PBMCs), taken when the disease was refractory, from a patient treated with antithyroid drugs. The receptors shown here come from a female donor with Graves disease.

This clonotype was seen at least ten times. This chain uses TRBV5-6 with TRBJ2-5; tentative D call: TRBD2 (5 bases). Trimming removed 0 bases from V and 5 bases from J, with 14 bases in between. The length of the CDR3 is 15 residues. CDR1 is SGHDT, CDR2 YYEEEE, per germline. CDR3 region: CASSLAIAEEETQYF. DNA for the CDR3: TGTGCCAGCAGCTTGGCAATCGCGGAGGAGGAGACCCAGTACTTC.

The chain couples TRBV9 to TRBJ2-7; D is possibly TRBD2 (6 bases). Germline V gene sequence: CDR1 SGDLS, CDR2 YYNGEE. Between the trimmed V and J ends, which lost 0 bases and 0 bases, there was a span of 16 bases. The CDR3 length is 17 residues. This chain's CDR3 is CASSVAPPGADSYEQYF. The CDR3 DNA sequence: TGTGCCAGCAGCGTAGCTCCCCCGGGAGCAGACTCCTACGAGCAGTACTTC.

In its sample, this clonotype was seen many times. This chain uses TRBV2 with TRBJ1-1; 7 nucleotides line up with TRBD1. Germline V lookup: CDR1 SNHLY, CDR2 FYNNEI. With V trimmed by 3 bases and J by 5 bases, 12 bases remained unmatched. This CDR3 is 16 amino acids long. The CDR3 bases are TGTGCCAGCAGTGAGAAGGGGGCCGGGGTTGGAACTGAAGCTTTCTTT. Its translation is CASSEKGAGVGTEAFF.

This clonotype was picked up many times. V is TRBV2 and J is TRBJ1-4, with TRBD1 matching over 7 bases. Germline V gene sequence: CDR1 SNHLY, CDR2 FYNNEI. This CDR3 is built from 12 residues. J lost 7 bases, V lost 9 bases, and 5 bases had no gene match. CDR3 coding DNA: TGTGCCAGTACAGGGGTTGGTGAAAAACTGTTTTTT. Residues: CASTGVGEKLFF.

The sample holds many counts of this clonotype. This chain links TRBV28 with TRBJ2-7, with 9 bases aligning to TRBD2. Germline lookup yields CDR1 MDHEN and CDR2 SYDVKM. V gave up 5 bases and J gave up 2 bases; unmatched junction bases: 13. The length of the CDR3 is 17 residues. CDR3 region: CASSTHSLAGPAYEQYF. In DNA, the CDR3 is TGTGCCAGCAGTACCCACTCACTAGCGGGTCCCGCCTACGAGCAGTACTTC.

This clonotype was counted only a few times. The rearrangement joins TRBV12-5 to TRBJ2-7, with 7 bases aligning to TRBD2. J lost 5 bases, V lost 8 bases, and 9 bases had no gene match. CDR3 length: 13 amino acids. Germline CDR1 reads LGHNT; CDR2 reads FRNRAP. The CDR3 sequence is CASSSGFRDEQYF. In DNA, the CDR3 is TGTGCTAGTAGTAGCGGGTTCAGGGACGAGCAGTACTTC.

This clonotype was observed many times. The rearrangement links TRBV20-1 to TRBJ1-1; D uncertain. Trimming removed 1 base from V and 0 bases from J, with 6 bases in between. Germline V CDR1 and CDR2: DFQATT, SNEGSKA (reference sequence). CDR3 length equals 13 residues. CDR3 loop: CSARAQLNTEAFF. CDR3 DNA: TGCAGTGCTAGAGCCCAGTTGAACACTGAAGCTTTCTTT.

V gene TRBV7-2 combines with J gene TRBJ2-3; D is uncertain. The V and J ends lost 1 base and 0 bases respectively, with 8 bases between them. Looked up from germline, CDR1 is SGHTA and CDR2 is FQGNSA. There are 15 residues in the CDR3. CDR3 loop: CASSLGASSTDTQYF. The CDR3 DNA follows: TGTGCCAGCAGCTTAGGGGCTAGTAGCACAGATACGCAGTATTTT.

The table lists this clonotype with a few counts. This chain links TRBV19 with TRBJ1-1, with D possibly matching TRBD1 (6 bases). The CDR3 runs 14 residues. V lost 6 bases, J lost 1 base, and 12 bases lay in between. Germline assignment: CDR1 LNHDA and CDR2 SQIVND (reference sequence). The CDR3 DNA reads as TGTGCCAGTAGCCCAGGGGTCCGGAACACTGAAGCTTTCTTT. Translation gives CASSPGVRNTEAFF.

CDR3 amino acids: CASSVGLAGNEQFF. DNA for the CDR3: TGCGCCAGCAGCGTGGGACTAGCAGGGAATGAGCAGTTCTTC. The chain recombines TRBV5-1 with TRBJ2-1; 9 nucleotides align to TRBD2. This CDR3 contains 14 residues. The V gene's germline CDR1 is SGHRS and CDR2 YFSETQ. V was clipped by 4 bases and J by 7 bases; unmatched bases: 6.

This clonotype was observed many times. The V and J genes are TRBV29-1 and TRBJ1-1, with D uncertain. The CDR3 runs to 12 residues. V was trimmed by 6 bases and J by 2 bases, leaving 10 bases between them. CDR1 and CDR2 (germline): SQVTM, ANQGSEA. Written as DNA, the CDR3 is TGCAGCGTGCGTACCCCTAACACTGAAGCTTTCTTT. Its protein product is CSVRTPNTEAFF. The entire variable domain, with the rest obtained from reference TRBV29-1 and TRBJ1-1, is as follows: SAVISQKPSRDICQRGTSLTIQCQVDSQVTMMFWYRQQPGQSLTLIATANQGSEATYESGFVIDKFPISRPNLTFSTLTVSNMSPEDSSIYLCSVRTPNTEAFFGQGTRLTVV.

The rearrangement links TRBV6-2 or TRBV6-3 to TRBJ1-3; no clear D gene. The length of the CDR3 is 12 residues. CDR1 and CDR2 (germline): MNHEY, SVGEGT. V was pared by 7 bases and J by 1 base, with 5 bases between. CDR3 in amino acids: CASTPSGNTIYF. CDR3 bases: TGTGCCAGCACCCCTTCTGGAAACACCATATATTTT.

This clonotype was seen ten or more times. The rearrangement links TRBV12-3 or TRBV12-4 to TRBJ1-1, with no clear D. V shed 2 bases and J shed 3 bases, with 16 bases lying between them. This CDR3 has 16 residues. The CDR3 DNA sequence: TGTGCCAGCAGTTTACCCCCAAAATCAAGGGACACTGAAGCTTTCTTT. Translated: CASSLPPKSRDTEAFF.

This clonotype was seen repeatedly, ten times or more. The J gene is TRBJ1-1, the V gene TRBV6-1; a weak D match, TRBD1 (5 bases). Per germline, CDR1 MNHNS and CDR2 SASEGT. This CDR3 region has 13 residues. V lost 2 bases and J lost 1, with 5 bases in between. CDR3 amino acids: CASSETGNTEAFF. For the CDR3, the DNA is TGTGCCAGCAGTGAAACAGGGAACACTGAAGCTTTCTTT.

The chain links TRBV27 to TRBJ2-3; 10 bases are shared with TRBD1. The CDR3 consists of 16 residues. Looked up from germline, CDR1 is MNHEY and CDR2 is SMNVEV (reference sequence). J was trimmed by 1 base and V by 5 bases; bases with no gene match: 6. CDR3 sequence reads: CASSMDRGSRTDTQYF. The CDR3 bases are TGTGCCAGCAGTATGGACAGGGGGAGTCGCACAGATACGCAGTATTTT.

This clonotype showed up just a few times. This may stem from a read error, because a much larger clone lies one nucleotide away. The V call is TRBV6-4, the J call TRBJ2-7; 16 nucleotides line up with TRBD2. CDR1 is MRHNA and CDR2 is SNTAGT in the germline V gene. The CDR3 has 18 residues. The CDR3 sequence is CASSHPGTSGRATYEQCF. Here the CDR3 DNA reads TGTGCCAGCAGTCACCCGGGGACTAGCGGGAGGGCCACCTACGAGCAGTGCTTC.

The chain joins TRBV27 to TRBJ2-4; the match to TRBD2 covers 7 bases. CDR3 length equals 17 residues. V was pared by 5 bases and J by 0 bases, with 10 bases of the junction left unmatched. CDR1 and CDR2 from the germline V gene are MNHEY and SMNVEV (reference sequence). For the CDR3, the DNA is TGTGCCAGCAGTCCCGGGGAGGGAGGTTTAGCCAAAAACATTCAGTACTTC. Protein product: CASSPGEGGLAKNIQYF.

Details on this clonotype: A read error may account for a junction end that differs from germline. The chain recombines TRBV3-1 with TRBJ2-7; D not certain. CDR1 and CDR2 from the germline V gene are LGHDT and YNNKEL (reference sequence). The length of the CDR3 is 12 residues. The CDR3 nucleotides read TGTGCCAGCTCGAAGAGCTCCCACGAGCAGTACTTC. This sequence encodes CASSKSSHEQYF.

This clonotype came up many times. V is TRBV28 and J is TRBJ2-1, with D possibly TRBD2 on 5 matching bases. Trimming cost V 2 bases and J 4 bases, with 9 bases left between them. The CDR3 runs 14 residues. CDR1 is MDHEN and CDR2 is SYDVKM in the germline V gene. The CDR3 protein is CASSLTGTYNEQFF. The CDR3 nucleotides read TGTGCCAGCAGTTTAACGGGAACTTACAATGAGCAGTTCTTC.

Many counts were recorded for this clonotype. V is TRBV12-3 or TRBV12-4 and J is TRBJ1-2; the match to TRBD1 covers 7 bases. The length of the CDR3 is 13 residues. Germline trimming cut 6 bases from V and 8 bases from J; bases unmatched to any gene: 9. This chain's CDR3 is CASSPGQDWGYTF. The CDR3 coding sequence is TGTGCCAGCAGCCCCGGACAGGACTGGGGCTACACCTTC.

The J gene is TRBJ1-2, the V gene TRBV3-1, with 10 positions matching TRBD1. The germline V gene has CDR1 LGHDT and CDR2 YNNKEL (reference sequence). The CDR3 runs to 18 residues. The V segment lost 4 bases and the J segment 4 bases; nucleotides outside the gene matches: 15. In DNA form, the CDR3 reads TGTGCCAGCAGCCCTATTCTACTCGAGACAGGGGGCGGCTATGGCTACACCTTC. Its protein is CASSPILLETGGGYGYTF.

This clonotype has a count of ten or more. Written as DNA, the CDR3 is TGTGCCAGCAGTTACGGTAGGACAGAGAATTCACCCCTCCACTTT. Amino acid sequence: CASSYGRTENSPLHF. The genes are TRBV6-5 and TRBJ1-6, with D tentatively TRBD1 (6 bases). Germline V gene data show CDR1 as MNHEY and CDR2 as SVGAGI. Trimming pared 2 bases from V and 7 bases from J, leaving 12 bases between. The CDR3 loop spans 15 amino acids.

In this sample, this clonotype turned up many times. The chain employs TRBV27 and TRBJ1-2; 9 nucleotides agree with TRBD1. From germline, CDR1 is MNHEY and CDR2 SMNVEV (reference sequence). Trimming cost V 5 bases and J 3 bases; bases outside gene matches: 10. The CDR3 sequence is 16 residues long. The CDR3 coding sequence is TGTGCCAGCAGTCAACCCGGGACAGGGAGCCACTATGGCTACACCTTC. Amino acids: CASSQPGTGSHYGYTF.

The sample holds a few counts of this clonotype. The CDR3 sequence is CASSHIEAGGAVGYTF. CDR3 sequence (DNA): TGTGCCAGCAGCCACATCGAAGCGGGGGGCGCGGTTGGCTACACCTTC. This rearrangement joins TRBV7-8 to TRBJ1-2; possible D gene TRBD1, 6 bases. Germline V CDR1 and CDR2: SGHVS, FQNEAQ. V dropped 5 bases and J dropped 7 bases, with 23 bases sitting between them. There are 16 residues in the CDR3.

In the case of this clonotype: This may be a read error, as it is one base from a much larger clone. The V call is TRBV15, the J call TRBJ1-2; D is undetermined. This CDR3 region has 14 residues. Germline V gene sequence: CDR1 LNHNV, CDR2 YYDKDF (reference sequence). The CDR3 here is CTTSRDEDGYGYTF. The CDR3 DNA is TGTACCACCAGCAGAGACGAGGATGGCTATGGCTACACCTTC.